This record concerns one T cell receptor (beta chain) sequence. Its antigen is unknown. CDR3 size: 13 residues. CDR1 SQVTM and CDR2 ANQGSEA come from the germline V gene. After removal of 7 bases from V and 4 bases from J, the junction contained 7 bases not matched to a gene. The data originate from a study of shared clonotypes between healthy human individuals. Broader study findings: The study found roughly 5% of naive CD4 clonotypes shared across a handful of donors.

The genomic DNA of each subset was split evenly across several immunoSEQ plates. 200 to 250 ng DNA, 30,000 or so T cell genomes, went into each sorted-subset replicate PCR. This table comes from immunoSEQ multiplex PCR, and its TCRdb copy is limited to in-frame clones, with some not included. The sample records about 2.2 million clones, about 94% being singletons. Terminally differentiated effector memory CD45RA+ cells were excluded from the naive CD8 cells, which were CD45RO-negative and positively selected for CCR7. The donor population consisted of healthy HIV-negative adults with no recent acute infections or vaccinations.

The clonotype comes from a man aged 18 to 29 in good health. Some clones in this sample may be carry-over from other donors' samples. This chain joins TRBV29-1 and TRBJ2-7; TRBD1 matches 10 bases. Material: naive CD8+ T cells from PBMCs. The CDR3 DNA reads TGCAGCGCCGCGGGACAGGGGAATTACGAGCAGTACTTC. It encodes CSAAGQGNYEQYF.